This entry features one T cell receptor (beta chain) sequence. These data originate in a study of blood T cell repertoires in COVID-19. Study as a whole: Acute and convalescent COVID-19 samples came from the United States, Italy and Spain. The cDNA or gDNA used as material had been derived from T cells, B-cell-depleted T cells, or PBMCs.

This CDR3 has 17 amino acids. With 1 base clipped from V and 0 bases from J, the junction kept 7 bases outside the gene matches. Germline CDR1 is KGHSH and CDR2 is LQKENI. Per the original data handling: Amplifying reference gene primers gave estimates of nucleated cell counts. Sequencing used immunoSEQ multiplex PCR; TCRdb keeps in-frame clones, though not all of them. V, J and clone size were drawn from that table, and D and trimming were deduced from the DNA. Of 200,000 to 300,000 clones in the sample, 75% to 90% are singletons; the top ten hold approximately 2%. The specimen was peripheral blood. The genes are TRBV18 and TRBJ2-3; the match to TRBD2 covers 7 bases. The sequence was obtained from a man aged 25 to 45 with active or convalescent COVID-19. The CDR3 reads CASSPQRRGISTDTQYF. In nucleotides, the CDR3 is TGTGCCAGCTCACCACAGAGGCGGGGGATAAGCACAGATACGCAGTATTTT.